This T cell receptor beta chain emerged from a study of T cell repertoires in cytomegalovirus infection. Study observations and caveats: What dominated the ex vivo response were HLA-C-restricted CMV-specific TCR beta clonotypes.

As concerns this clonotype: What it binds is not known.

Trimming left V 0 bases short and J 7 bases short, with 10 bases between. The CDR3 spans 14 residues. TCRdb re-called the reads through MiXCR, storing one row per CDR3 protein. The data show some 800,000 distinct CDR3 sequences, just under 30% seen once. The material sequenced was cultured CD8+ T cells from PBMCs, taken from culture after CMV antigen stimulation. This chain joins TRBV12-3 or TRBV12-4 and TRBJ2-1, with no clear D. The receptor comes from a human donor in good health (CMV status not recorded). Some clones in this sample may be carry-over from other donors' samples. CDR3 sequence reads: CASSLARLGNEQFF. CDR3 nucleotide sequence: TGTGCCAGCAGTTTAGCCCGACTGGGAAATGAGCAGTTCTTC.